The following is a T cell receptor beta chain sequence with its context. No antigen is known for it. These data originate in a study of T-cell memory formation after mild COVID-19. TCR alpha and TCR beta cDNA libraries carrying sample barcodes and UMIs were produced by 5'RACE using constant-segment primers. TCRdb called the 5' RACE reads again in MiXCR, with one record for every CDR3 protein. The data show about 340,000 distinct CDR3 sequences, roughly 13% seen once. Overall study findings and caveats: Still unconfirmed is whether the second-wave clones peaking on day 37 recognized SARS-CoV-2.

The source is a man between 18 and 35 years old who had mild COVID-19 (a few samples of this study predate the infection). Cell type and time point are not known. Specimen: PBMCs or a T cell subset sorted from them (not recorded which).

The CDR3 coding sequence is TGCGCCAGCAGCTTGTTTGGGGGCCAGGGGGAGACCCAGTACTTC. Residues: CASSLFGGQGETQYF. The chain joins TRBV5-1 to TRBJ2-5; possible D gene TRBD1, 6 bases. Germline CDR1 and CDR2: SGHRS and YFSETQ. Trimming took 1 base from V and 5 from J, leaving 15 bases between them. The CDR3 extends over 15 amino acids.